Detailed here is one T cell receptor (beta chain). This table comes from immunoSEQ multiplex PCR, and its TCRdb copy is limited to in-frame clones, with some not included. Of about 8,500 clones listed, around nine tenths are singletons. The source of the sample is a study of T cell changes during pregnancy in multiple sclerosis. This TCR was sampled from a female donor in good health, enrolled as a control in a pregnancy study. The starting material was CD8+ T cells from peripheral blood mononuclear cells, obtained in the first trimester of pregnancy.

DNA of the CDR3: TGTGCCAGCAGCTTAGGAGGGACAGGGGCCGTTCACTATGGCTACACCTTC. Its protein product is CASSLGGTGAVHYGYTF. V and J are TRBV7-9 and TRBJ1-2, with 10 bases identical to TRBD1. This CDR3 contains 17 residues. In germline, CDR1 is SEHNR, CDR2 FQNEAQ (reference sequence). The V gene end was trimmed by 1 base and the J gene end by 3 bases; junction bases not matched to a gene: 8.